This passage covers 21 T cell receptor beta chains from one sample sequenced in a study of blood T cell repertoires in COVID-19. The assay was immunoSEQ multiplex PCR, and TCRdb's table has in-frame clones only and misses some. Counted here are hundreds of thousands of clones, more than 75% occurring once; the ten biggest clones make up roughly 4%. Sequences were obtained from peripheral blood. All receptors derive from a woman between 45 and 60 years old with active or convalescent COVID-19.

The V call is TRBV7-2, the J call TRBJ2-5; D is unclear. CDR3 length: 14 residues. Germline V gives CDR1 SGHTA, CDR2 FQGNSA. V lost 2 bases and J 5 bases, leaving 12 bases between the germline ends. The CDR3 region has the DNA TGTGCCAGCAGCTTACGGTTCAGCGCGGAGACCCAGTACTTC. Translated, it gives CASSLRFSAETQYF. Full variable domain (remainder filled in from reference TRBV7-2 and TRBJ2-5): GAGVSQSPSNKVTEKGKDVELRCDPISGHTALYWYRQSLGQGLEFLIYFQGNSAPDKSGLPSDRFSAERTGGSVSTLTIQRTQQEDSAVYLCASSLRFSAETQYFGPGTRLLVL.

The genes are TRBV3-1 (or the pseudogene TRBV3-2) and TRBJ1-2, with a weak D call TRBD1 (6 bases). Germline-derived CDR1 and CDR2 are LGHDT and YNNKEL (reference sequence). This CDR3 is built from 17 residues. With 0 bases removed from V and 0 bases from J, the gap between germline ends came to 14 bases. The CDR3 bases are TGTGCCAGCAGCCAAGATCGAATCGGACAGCCTAACTATGGCTACACCTTC. Its translation is CASSQDRIGQPNYGYTF.

The rearrangement uses TRBV3-1 (or the pseudogene TRBV3-2) and TRBJ2-7, with a weak D call TRBD2 (5 bases). Germline assignment: CDR1 LGHDT and CDR2 YNNKEL (reference sequence). The V gene lost 2 bases and the J gene lost 7 bases, with 12 bases spanning the gap. The CDR3 is 13 residues long. The CDR3 DNA follows: TGTGCCAGCAGCCAATTCGAAGGCGGGGAGCAGTACTTC. This codes for CASSQFEGGEQYF.

V is TRBV11-2 and J is TRBJ2-2; the D is unclear. The V and J ends lost 0 bases and 1 base respectively, with 21 bases between them. This CDR3 spans 20 amino acids. Germline V CDR1 and CDR2: SGHAT, FQNNGV. The CDR3 reads CASSLDLSQSPPLNTGELFF. CDR3 nucleotides: TGTGCCAGCAGCTTAGATCTTAGTCAATCCCCCCCCCTGAACACCGGGGAGCTGTTTTTT. Combining the CDR3 with reference TRBV11-2 and TRBJ2-2 gives the whole variable domain EAGVAQSPRYKIIEKRQSVAFWCNPISGHATLYWYQQILGQGPKLLIQFQNNGVVDDSQLPKDRFSAERLKGVDSTLKIQPAKLEDSAVYLCASSLDLSQSPPLNTGELFFGEGSRLTVL.

The chain combines TRBV30 with TRBJ2-7, with 9 bases aligning to TRBD2. Trimming removed 6 bases from V and 2 bases from J; junction bases left unmatched: 2. The CDR3 has 12 residues. Germline V gene sequence: CDR1 GTSNPN, CDR2 SVGIG (reference sequence). CDR3 in DNA: TGTGCCTGTAGCGGGAGCCCCTACGAGCAGTACTTC. This codes for CACSGSPYEQYF.

In regard to this clone: Other DNA variants within this sample encode the same CDR3. This chain links TRBV10-3 with TRBJ2-7; D perhaps matches TRBD2 (5 bases). With 3 bases removed from V and 4 bases from J, the gap between germline ends came to 10 bases. The CDR3 length is 13 residues. Germline V gene data show CDR1 as ENHRY and CDR2 as SYGVKD. The CDR3 loop is CAISEGRGYEQYF. CDR3 sequence (DNA): TGTGCCATCAGTGAAGGACGGGGATACGAGCAGTACTTC.

The CDR3 coding sequence is TGCAGCGTCAGACAGGAGCCAACTAATGAAAAACTGTTTTTT. Translation: CSVRQEPTNEKLFF. The chain joins TRBV29-1 to TRBJ1-4; D may be TRBD1 (6 bases). V shed 6 bases and J shed 0 bases, with 11 bases lying between them. The CDR3 contains 14 residues. Germline V gene sequence: CDR1 SQVTM, CDR2 ANQGSEA.

The chain is built from TRBV3-1 (or the pseudogene TRBV3-2) and TRBJ1-2; TRBD1 matches at 12 bases. V shed 3 bases and J 4 bases; nucleotides not matched to a gene: 12. Germline V gives CDR1 LGHDT, CDR2 YNNKEL (reference sequence). The CDR3 spans 18 residues. CDR3 amino acids: CASSQGGTGGRFGYGYTF. CDR3 in DNA: TGTGCCAGCAGCCAGGGCGGGACAGGGGGCCGGTTCGGCTATGGCTACACCTTC.

The chain combines TRBV5-4 with TRBJ2-5; TRBD1 matches at 9 bases. V lost 3 bases and J lost 5; bases outside the gene matches: 8. The CDR3 contains 15 residues. From germline, CDR1 is SGHNT and CDR2 YYREEE (reference sequence). This chain's CDR3 is CASSSQQGAGETQYF. The CDR3 DNA follows: TGTGCCAGCAGCTCCCAACAGGGGGCAGGGGAGACCCAGTACTTC.

The DNA of the CDR3 is TGTGCCAGCAGCACCCCGCGGGGACTAGCGGATCACTACAATGAGCAGTTCTTC. It translates to CASSTPRGLADHYNEQFF. The genes are TRBV9 and TRBJ2-1; TRBD2 matches 11 bases. Unmatched junction bases numbered 12, after V lost 4 bases and J lost 3 bases. The CDR3 is 18 amino acids. Germline CDR1 reads SGDLS; CDR2 reads YYNGEE.

The chain combines TRBV7-8 with TRBJ1-2, with unresolved D. The germline V and J ends were trimmed by 5 bases and 2 bases, with 6 bases remaining between them. The CDR3 contains 12 residues. The germline CDR1 and CDR2 sequences are SGHVS and FQNEAQ. The CDR3 here is CASSRENYGYTF. As DNA, the CDR3 is TGTGCCAGCAGCCGTGAGAACTATGGCTACACCTTC.

Of note for this clone: The sample carries other DNA sequences with the same CDR3. The CDR3 sequence is CASSLAGPGANVLTF. Here the CDR3 DNA reads TGTGCCAGCAGTTTAGCGGGCCCTGGGGCCAACGTCCTGACTTTC. The chain couples TRBV28 to TRBJ2-6, with D perhaps matching TRBD2 (5 bases). CDR3 length: 15 residues. Trimming took off 2 bases at V and 2 bases at J, with 7 bases between the two ends. Germline loops: CDR1 MDHEN, CDR2 SYDVKM.

This chain uses TRBV29-1 with TRBJ1-4; D may be TRBD1 (5 bases). The CDR3 is 13 residues long. Germline V gene lookup returns CDR1 SQVTM and CDR2 ANQGSEA. Trimming removed 4 bases from V and 6 bases from J, with 12 bases in between. The CDR3 loop reads CSVGAWGDEKLFF. The CDR3 DNA follows: TGCAGCGTTGGGGCCTGGGGGGATGAAAAACTGTTTTTT.

The chain couples TRBV7-2 to TRBJ2-3, with unresolved D. Trimming took 2 bases from V and 4 from J, leaving 13 bases between them. Germline V gene sequence: CDR1 SGHTA, CDR2 FQGNSA. The CDR3 runs 15 residues. This CDR3 reads CASSLPPLGADTQYF. DNA of the CDR3: TGTGCCAGCAGCTTACCCCCTCTGGGCGCAGATACGCAGTATTTT.

The rearrangement links TRBV6-1 to TRBJ1-5; 7 nucleotides match TRBD1. The germline V gene has CDR1 MNHNS and CDR2 SASEGT. Unmatched junction bases numbered 6, after V lost 2 bases and J lost 5 bases. This CDR3 contains 15 residues. The chain's CDR3 is CASSELTGWDQPQHF. In DNA, the CDR3 is TGTGCCAGCAGTGAATTGACAGGGTGGGATCAGCCCCAGCATTTT.

The rearrangement joins TRBV7-8 to TRBJ1-5; D is unresolved. Germline V gene lookup returns CDR1 SGHVS and CDR2 FQNEAQ. The CDR3 is 17 residues long. V lost 1 base, J lost 0 bases, and 13 bases lay in between. The chain's CDR3 is CASSLDPGSYSNQPQHF. The CDR3, as DNA: TGTGCCAGCAGCTTAGATCCCGGGAGCTATAGCAATCAGCCCCAGCATTTT. The full variable domain, in which reference TRBV7-8 and TRBJ1-5 provide the parts outside the CDR3, is GAGVSQSPRYKVAKRGQDVALRCDPISGHVSLFWYQQALGQGPEFLTYFQNEAQLDKSGLPSDRFFAERPEGSVSTLKIQRTQQEDSAVYLCASSLDPGSYSNQPQHFGDGTRLSIL.

This clone is a singleton in its sample. The chain joins TRBV25-1 to TRBJ1-5, with a tentative D call TRBD1 (6 bases). This CDR3 has 14 amino acids. With 3 bases removed from V and 1 base from J, the gap between germline ends came to 7 bases. Germline V lookup: CDR1 MGHDK, CDR2 SYGVNS. The CDR3 region is CASSEGASNQPQHF. CDR3 sequence (DNA): TGTGCCAGCAGTGAGGGGGCGAGCAATCAGCCCCAGCATTTT.

The chain carries TRBV5-1 and TRBJ2-2; 10 nucleotides align to TRBD1. CDR1 SGHRS and CDR2 YFSETQ come from the germline V gene. The junction had 8 bases not matched to a gene; V was cut back by 4 bases and J by 5 bases. This CDR3 is 16 amino acids long. This CDR3 reads CASSPGDRGLTGELFF. Written as DNA, the CDR3 is TGCGCCAGCAGCCCCGGGGACAGGGGATTAACCGGGGAGCTGTTTTTT.

V gene TRBV5-1 combines with J gene TRBJ2-3; TRBD1 matches 7 bases. The germline gives CDR1 SGHRS, CDR2 YFSETQ. CDR3 size: 14 residues. The junction had 6 bases not matched to a gene; V was cut back by 4 bases and J by 4 bases. CDR3 residues: CASSADRVADTQYF. The CDR3 DNA reads as TGCGCCAGCAGCGCCGACAGGGTAGCAGATACGCAGTATTTT.

The chain employs TRBV9 and TRBJ1-2, with TRBD1 identical over 7 bases. Germline V lookup: CDR1 SGDLS, CDR2 YYNGEE. This CDR3 is 16 amino acids long. V lost 1 base, J lost 2 bases, and 8 bases stayed unmatched. CDR3 in DNA: TGTGCCAGCAGCGTAAGACCGACAGGGACGAACTATGGCTACACCTTC. Residues: CASSVRPTGTNYGYTF.

The chain carries TRBV7-2 and TRBJ1-2, with 7 positions matching TRBD1. The CDR3 has 15 amino acids. Unmatched junction bases numbered 9, after V lost 4 bases and J lost 4 bases. Germline V gene sequence: CDR1 SGHTA, CDR2 FQGNSA. The CDR3 DNA sequence: TGTGCCAGCAGCTCGAGCGTACAGGGGCGCTATGGCTACACCTTC. It is translated as CASSSSVQGRYGYTF. The variable domain in full, completed from reference TRBV7-2 and TRBJ1-2, reads GAGVSQSPSNKVTEKGKDVELRCDPISGHTALYWYRQSLGQGLEFLIYFQGNSAPDKSGLPSDRFSAERTGGSVSTLTIQRTQQEDSAVYLCASSSSVQGRYGYTFGSGTRLTVV.